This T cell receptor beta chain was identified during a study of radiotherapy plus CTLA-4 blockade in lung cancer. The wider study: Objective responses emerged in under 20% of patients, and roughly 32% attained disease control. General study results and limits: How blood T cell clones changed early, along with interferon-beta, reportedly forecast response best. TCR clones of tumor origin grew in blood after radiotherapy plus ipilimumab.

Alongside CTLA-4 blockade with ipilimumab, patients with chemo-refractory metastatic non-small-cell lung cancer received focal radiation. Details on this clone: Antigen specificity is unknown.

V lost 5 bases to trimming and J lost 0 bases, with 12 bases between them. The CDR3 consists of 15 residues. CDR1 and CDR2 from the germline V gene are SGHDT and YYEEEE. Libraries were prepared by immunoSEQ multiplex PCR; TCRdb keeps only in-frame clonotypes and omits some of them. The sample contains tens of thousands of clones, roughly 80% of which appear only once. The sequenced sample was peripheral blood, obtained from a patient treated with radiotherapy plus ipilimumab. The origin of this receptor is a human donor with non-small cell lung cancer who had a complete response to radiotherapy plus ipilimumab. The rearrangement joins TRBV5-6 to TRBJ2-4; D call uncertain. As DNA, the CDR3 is TGTGCCAGCAGGCCTCTAAAGTTAGCCAAAAACATTCAGTACTTC. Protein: CASRPLKLAKNIQYF.